The sequence of this T cell receptor beta chain was determined in a study of type 1 regulatory T cells. TCRdb called the reads again in MiXCR, with one record for every CDR3 protein. The table shows approximately 43,000 distinct CDR3 sequences, with more than 9% occurring only once. This CDR3 region has 15 residues. With V trimmed by 1 base and J by 2 bases, 5 bases remained unmatched. Germline V gene lookup returns CDR1 SQVTM and CDR2 ANQGSEA. There are many counts of this clonotype. Its antigen is as yet unknown. The chain combines TRBV29-1 with TRBJ2-7, with 10 bases matching TRBD2. This sequence originates from a human donor in good health. The sequenced sample was cultured non-Tr1 T cells, either the whole culture or a sorted T cell fraction (not recorded which). In DNA, the CDR3 is TGCAGCGTTGAAGGCACTAGCGGGACTACCTACGAGCAGTACTTC. It specifies CSVEGTSGTTYEQYF.